A selection of T cell receptor beta chains follows, all from one sample in a study of shared clonotypes between healthy human individuals. Repertoires were generated with immunoSEQ multiplex PCR, while TCRdb's copy carries only in-frame clones and drops some. The data hold 450,000 to 500,000 clones, with around 80% observed a single time. The specimen was PBMCs. Source of these receptors: a woman between 40 and 55 years old in good health. Some clones in this sample may be carry-over from other donors' samples. CDR3s include the opening cysteine and the closing phenylalanine or tryptophan. The D gene is left open where the match is weak.

>TRBJ2-2|TRBV28|NA
CASSRPGLNTGELFF
>TRBJ2-7|TRBV7-9|NA
CASRPGTSYEQYF
>TRBJ1-5|TRBV28|NA
CASSSTGGSNQPQHF
>TRBJ2-7|TRBV18|TRBD1
CASSLGQGISYEQYF
>TRBJ1-3|TRBV19|TRBD1
CASSIDRGQESGNTIYF
>TRBJ1-4|TRBV2|NA
CVSGVDEKLFF
>TRBJ1-2|TRBV4-2|NA
CASSQGGGEGKNYGYTF
>TRBJ1-2|TRBV30|NA
CAWSSWAYGYTF
>TRBJ2-4|TRBV9|NA
CASSERAQTAKNIQYF
>TRBJ2-5|TRBV7-2|NA
CASSFGGRNQETQYF
>TRBJ2-1|TRBV29-1|NA
CSVEVGSGGSYNEQFF
>TRBJ2-3|TRBV29-1|TRBD1
CSVGQGPDTQYF
>TRBJ1-2|TRBV11-2|NA
CASSLVPNYGYTF
>TRBJ2-1|TRBV11-3|TRBD2
CASSLNLAGPSEQFF
>TRBJ2-1|TRBV28|NA
CASSLQGSYNEQFF
>TRBJ2-1|TRBV11-2|NA
CASSFSSSRHNEQFF